One and the same sample provided the 23 T cell receptor beta chains below, sequenced in a study of T cells after yellow fever vaccination. TCRdb independently ran MiXCR on the 5' RACE reads; one entry per CDR3 protein. Of around 300,000 distinct CDR3 sequences in the sample, approximately 4% are singletons; the top ten hold 19%. Sample: PBMCs, taken 15 days after the yellow fever booster vaccination. These receptors all stem from a man between 18 and 35 years old who received the YFV17D yellow fever vaccine.

This clonotype was counted only a few times. The CDR3 spells CASNQGPGSGYTF. The CDR3 bases are TGTGCCAGCAATCAGGGCCCGGGGAGTGGCTACACCTTC. J is TRBJ1-2 and V is TRBV6-5, with D possibly TRBD1 on 5 matching bases. Germline V gene data show CDR1 as MNHEY and CDR2 as SVGAGI. This CDR3 spans 13 amino acids. The V gene lost 7 bases and the J gene lost 7 bases, with 16 bases spanning the gap.

V is TRBV3-1 and J is TRBJ2-1; no clear D gene. Trimming removed 0 bases at V and 2 bases at J, with 11 bases between. Germline V lookup: CDR1 LGHDT, CDR2 YNNKEL (reference sequence). The CDR3 consists of 16 residues. The CDR3 nucleotides are TGTGCCAGCAGCCAAGAACCAACGGACCCCTACAATGAGCAGTTCTTC. Translating it yields CASSQEPTDPYNEQFF.

This clonotype was seen at least ten times. V usage is TRBV4-1 and J usage is TRBJ1-1, with D unclear. Germline-derived CDR1 and CDR2 are MGHRA and YSYEKL. Trimming pared 2 bases from V and 10 bases from J, leaving 14 bases between. The CDR3 consists of 13 residues. The CDR3 protein is CASSQILTAGAFF. The CDR3 DNA reads TGCGCCAGCAGCCAAATCTTAACGGCGGGAGCTTTCTTT.

This clonotype has a count of ten or more. The chain carries TRBV7-8 and TRBJ2-7; 9 bases align to TRBD2. Germline V lookup: CDR1 SGHVS, CDR2 FQNEAQ. This CDR3 has 15 residues. Germline trimming cut 6 bases from V and 6 bases from J; bases unmatched to any gene: 12. The CDR3 spells CASSPAGAGGREQYV. CDR3 nucleotides: TGTGCCAGCAGTCCAGCGGGAGCGGGGGGTCGCGAGCAGTACGTC.

Turning to this clonotype: With a much larger clone just one base away, this may be a read error. This chain links TRBV5-1 with TRBJ2-5, with D perhaps TRBD1 (6 bases). Germline assignment: CDR1 SGHRS and CDR2 YFSETQ. The CDR3 loop spans 15 amino acids. Here the CDR3 reads CASSAGTRKQETHYF. CDR3 DNA sequence: TGCGCCAGCAGTGCCGGGACACGGAAACAAGAGACCCACTACTTC.

This clonotype has a count of ten or more. The chain recombines TRBV9 with TRBJ1-2; D remains ambiguous. V lost 1 base and J 0 bases, leaving 1 base between the germline ends. The CDR3 sequence is 12 residues long. CDR1 and CDR2 from the germline V gene are SGDLS and YYNGEE. The CDR3 nucleotides are TGTGCCAGCAGCGTACCTAACTATGGCTACACCTTC. Amino acid sequence: CASSVPNYGYTF.

J is TRBJ2-3 and V is TRBV6-5; 8 positions match TRBD1. V gave up 2 bases and J gave up 1 base; unmatched junction bases: 2. Germline V CDR1 and CDR2: MNHEY, SVGAGI. The CDR3 spans 15 residues. As DNA, the CDR3 is TGTGCCAGCAGTTACGGACAGGGACGCACAGATACGCAGTATTTT. Its translation: CASSYGQGRTDTQYF.

There are many counts of this clonotype. The V gene is TRBV11-2, the J gene TRBJ1-2; tentatively, D is TRBD1 (6 bases). Deletions cut 5 bases from V and 6 bases from J, with 13 bases between. This CDR3 has 13 amino acids. In germline, CDR1 is SGHAT, CDR2 FQNNGV. This CDR3 reads CASSPWQGHGYTF. The CDR3 DNA reads as TGTGCCAGCAGCCCCTGGCAGGGGCATGGCTACACCTTC. Based on the CDR3 plus reference TRBV11-2 and TRBJ1-2, the full variable domain is EAGVAQSPRYKIIEKRQSVAFWCNPISGHATLYWYQQILGQGPKLLIQFQNNGVVDDSQLPKDRFSAERLKGVDSTLKIQPAKLEDSAVYLCASSPWQGHGYTFGSGTRLTVV.

This clonotype was found many times. CDR3 coding DNA: TGTGCCAGCAGCTTGGTTACGGGAAGGGATACGCAGTATTTT. Its translation: CASSLVTGRDTQYF. J is TRBJ2-3 and V is TRBV5-4; D is perhaps TRBD2 (5 bases). The CDR3 is 14 amino acids. The germline V gene has CDR1 SGHNT and CDR2 YYREEE (reference sequence). The V and J ends lost 0 bases and 6 bases respectively, with 11 bases between them.

V gene TRBV6-5 combines with J gene TRBJ2-7; 9 nucleotides line up with TRBD2. The germline CDR1 and CDR2 sequences are MNHEY and SVGAGI. The CDR3 totals 15 residues. With V trimmed by 3 bases and J by 0 bases, 3 bases remained unmatched. CDR3 sequence: CASSYGRGGSYEQYF. CDR3 nucleotides: TGTGCCAGCAGTTATGGGCGGGGGGGCTCCTACGAGCAGTACTTC.

The table lists this clonotype with a few counts. The chain combines TRBV29-1 with TRBJ1-2; 10 positions match TRBD1. There are 17 residues in the CDR3. Trimming cost V 5 bases and J 6 bases; bases outside gene matches: 18. Germline V gene data show CDR1 as SQVTM and CDR2 as ANQGSEA. CDR3 nucleotide sequence: TGCAGCGTTCCCCCTGACGTGGACAGGGGGATTGGCAATGGCTACACCTTC. It specifies CSVPPDVDRGIGNGYTF.

This clonotype was observed at least ten times. The chain has TRBV7-2 and TRBJ1-5; the D is unclear. The CDR3 loop spans 13 amino acids. V was trimmed by 5 bases and J by 10 bases, leaving 15 bases between them. The germline V gene has CDR1 SGHTA and CDR2 FQGNSA. The CDR3 loop reads CASSPSPSGPQHF. The CDR3 DNA is TGTGCCAGCAGCCCATCTCCCTCGGGACCCCAGCATTTT.

This clonotype showed up many times. The chain employs TRBV10-3 and TRBJ2-7; the match to TRBD2 covers 8 bases. The trim removed 0 bases at V and 3 bases at J, leaving 7 bases unmatched. Germline CDR1 reads ENHRY; CDR2 reads SYGVKD. CDR3 size: 16 residues. The CDR3 DNA sequence: TGTGCCATCAGTGAGTCAACTAGCGGTGGGCTCTACGAGCAGTACTTC. This encodes CAISESTSGGLYEQYF.

The chain couples TRBV12-3 or TRBV12-4 to TRBJ1-2, with 9 bases identical to TRBD1. The CDR3 totals 14 residues. After removal of 8 bases from V and 4 bases from J, the junction contained 8 bases not matched to a gene. The DNA of the CDR3 is TGTGCCAGCGTACAACAGGGGGCCAGCTATGGCTACACCTTC. Residues: CASVQQGASYGYTF.

This clonotype was detected only a few times. The chain is built from TRBV6-6 and TRBJ2-3; D ambiguous. From germline, CDR1 is MNHNY and CDR2 SVGAGI (reference sequence). V was pared by 6 bases and J by 0 bases, with 13 bases between. CDR3 length: 15 amino acids. CDR3 protein: CASSPHALSTDTQYF. The CDR3 DNA reads as TGTGCCAGCAGCCCACACGCACTGAGCACAGATACGCAGTATTTT.

This clonotype showed up many times. The V call is TRBV4-3, the J call TRBJ1-5; D gene unclear. The CDR3 length is 15 residues. Germline V gene sequence: CDR1 LGHNA, CDR2 YSLEER. V was trimmed by 4 bases and J by 0 bases, leaving 10 bases between them. The CDR3 DNA follows: TGCGCCAGCAGCCTTAGCGCAGTTAGCAATCAGCCCCAGCATTTT. This encodes CASSLSAVSNQPQHF.

This sequence joins TRBV28 and TRBJ2-2, with 10 bases lining up with TRBD1. The CDR3 is 14 amino acids. Germline V gene lookup returns CDR1 MDHEN and CDR2 SYDVKM. The V and J ends lost 6 bases and 6 bases, in that order; junction bases with no gene match: 4. As DNA, the CDR3 is TGTGCCAGCAGGCCGGGACAGGGGCCCGGGGAGCTGTTTTTT. It specifies CASRPGQGPGELFF.

This clonotype was seen repeatedly, ten times or more. The chain links TRBV29-1 to TRBJ2-2; TRBD1 agrees at 10 bases. The CDR3 has 14 amino acids. V dropped 5 bases and J dropped 3; count of bases not matched to a gene: 3. Germline assignment: CDR1 SQVTM and CDR2 ANQGSEA. The CDR3 sequence: CSVQDRGDTGELFF. In DNA form, the CDR3 reads TGCAGCGTTCAGGACAGGGGGGACACCGGGGAGCTGTTTTTT.

Only a few counts were recorded for this clonotype. J is TRBJ2-5 and V is TRBV5-1; TRBD1 agrees at 9 bases. Trimming at V came to 4 bases and at J to 5 bases, leaving 9 bases not matched to a gene. This CDR3 is built from 15 residues. The germline V gene has CDR1 SGHRS and CDR2 YFSETQ. The CDR3 coding sequence is TGCGCCAGCAGCGCGGGACAGGGTGTCCGTGAGACCCAGTACTTC. This codes for CASSAGQGVRETQYF.

This clonotype was observed at least ten times. The chain carries TRBV6-5 and TRBJ2-7; 11 bases fit TRBD1. V was pared by 7 bases and J by 3 bases, with 5 bases of the junction left unmatched. CDR1 and CDR2 (germline): MNHEY, SVGAGI. CDR3 size: 14 residues. The CDR3 loop reads CASTSGTGGYEQYF. The CDR3 nucleotides read TGTGCCAGCACTTCAGGGACAGGGGGCTACGAGCAGTACTTC.

The chain recombines TRBV5-1 with TRBJ2-7, with 8 bases lining up with TRBD1. V gave up 4 bases and J gave up 1 base; unmatched junction bases: 13. The CDR3 loop spans 17 amino acids. CDR1 is SGHRS and CDR2 is YFSETQ in the germline V gene. The CDR3 DNA reads as TGCGCCAGCAGCGAAGACAGGGGCCGTCGAACTTCCTACGAGCAGTACTTC. It encodes CASSEDRGRRTSYEQYF. The entire variable domain, with the rest obtained from reference TRBV5-1 and TRBJ2-7, is as follows: KAGVTQTPRYLIKTRGQQVTLSCSPISGHRSVSWYQQTPGQGLQFLFEYFSETQRNKGNFPGRFSGRQFSNSRSEMNVSTLELGDSALYLCASSEDRGRRTSYEQYFGPGTRLTVT.

J is TRBJ2-5 and V is TRBV6-5, with 13 bases lining up with TRBD2. The CDR3 consists of 15 residues. Germline V gives CDR1 MNHEY, CDR2 SVGAGI. J gave up 3 bases and V 3 bases, and 1 base lay outside the gene matches. The CDR3 DNA sequence: TGTGCCAGCAGTTATGGGACTAGCGGGGAAGAGACCCAGTACTTC. Amino acids: CASSYGTSGEETQYF.

This clonotype was found a few times. This chain joins TRBV7-2 and TRBJ2-3; D gene uncertain. Germline V gives CDR1 SGHTA, CDR2 FQGNSA. The CDR3 sequence is 12 residues long. V was clipped by 5 bases and J by 5 bases, with 8 bases between them. As DNA, the CDR3 is TGTGCCAGCAGCCCCCACTTAGATACGCAGTATTTT. Translation gives CASSPHLDTQYF. Full variable domain (remainder filled in from reference TRBV7-2 and TRBJ2-3): GAGVSQSPSNKVTEKGKDVELRCDPISGHTALYWYRQSLGQGLEFLIYFQGNSAPDKSGLPSDRFSAERTGGSVSTLTIQRTQQEDSAVYLCASSPHLDTQYFGPGTRLTVL.